These 31 T cell receptor beta chains originate from one sample sequenced in a study of T cell responses to AZD1222 COVID-19 vaccine. Produced via immunoSEQ multiplex PCR; TCRdb's table is partial and in-frame only. The data hold over 55,000 clones, with roughly 84% observed a single time. The material sequenced was peripheral blood, taken on day 0 of AZD1222 vaccination. All receptors derive from an adult in good health.

Points on this clone: Other DNA variants within this sample encode the same CDR3. DNA for the CDR3: TGTGCCAGTAGTATAGTTGGGACAAACACTGAAGCTTTCTTT. Translated, it gives CASSIVGTNTEAFF. This chain links TRBV19 with TRBJ1-1; D perhaps matches TRBD1 (6 bases). The ends were cut back, 1 base at V and 2 bases at J, with 8 bases in the middle. This CDR3 has 14 residues. Per the germline V gene, CDR1 is LNHDA and CDR2 is SQIVND (reference sequence).

There are a few counts of this clone. The rearrangement uses TRBV19 and TRBJ2-1; D remains unclear. V shed 4 bases and J shed 5 bases, with 6 bases lying between them. Germline V gene lookup returns CDR1 LNHDA and CDR2 SQIVND (reference sequence). The CDR3 is made up of 12 amino acids. CDR3 coding DNA: TGTGCCAGTAGTAGAGATAACAATGAGCAGTTCTTC. It codes for CASSRDNNEQFF.

This clone was detected ten times or more. The genes are TRBV5-4 and TRBJ1-6; TRBD1 is a possible D gene (5 bases). Trimming removed 2 bases at V and 5 bases at J, with 11 bases between. Germline-derived CDR1 and CDR2 are SGHNT and YYREEE (reference sequence). CDR3 length: 15 amino acids. In DNA, the CDR3 is TGTGCCAGCAGCTTTAGTACAGGAGATAATTCACCCCTCCACTTT. Translating gives CASSFSTGDNSPLHF.

The chain has TRBV3-1 (or the pseudogene TRBV3-2) and TRBJ1-1; D is undetermined. The CDR3 is made up of 13 amino acids. V was shortened by 2 bases and J by 6 bases, with 10 bases between the two germline ends. The germline CDR1 and CDR2 sequences are LGHDT and YNNKEL (reference sequence). The CDR3 coding sequence is TGTGCCAGCAGCCAAAGATTTAGTCCTGAAGCTTTCTTT. Its translation: CASSQRFSPEAFF.

This rearrangement joins TRBV7-9 to TRBJ2-1; TRBD2 might be the D (6 bases). The CDR3 length is 14 residues. Between the trimmed V and J ends, which lost 5 bases and 10 bases, there was a span of 18 bases. Germline CDR1 reads SEHNR; CDR2 reads FQNEAQ (reference sequence). CDR3 loop: CASSPKMGLAEQFF. The CDR3 nucleotides read TGTGCCAGCAGCCCCAAGATGGGGCTAGCGGAGCAGTTCTTC.

The rearrangement uses TRBV7-6 and TRBJ2-1, with D possibly matching TRBD2 (6 bases). V was trimmed by 5 bases and J by 0 bases, leaving 8 bases between them. Germline V gene lookup returns CDR1 SGHVS and CDR2 FNYEAQ. The CDR3 length is 14 residues. Here the CDR3 reads CASSGGSSYNEQFF. The CDR3 coding sequence is TGTGCCAGCAGCGGGGGGAGCTCCTACAATGAGCAGTTCTTC.

V gene TRBV6-2 or TRBV6-3 combines with J gene TRBJ1-6; TRBD1 agrees at 9 bases. After removal of 4 bases from V and 8 bases from J, the junction contained 9 bases not matched to a gene. The CDR3 has 16 residues. CDR1 is MNHEY and CDR2 is SVGEGT in the germline V gene. In DNA, the CDR3 is TGTGCCAGCAGTTCCCGGACAGGGGCTGAGGATTCACCCCTCCACTTT. It yields the protein CASSSRTGAEDSPLHF.

The chain employs TRBV7-2 and TRBJ1-3; TRBD1 matches 7 bases. The CDR3 has 16 amino acids. V was clipped by 2 bases and J by 2 bases; unmatched bases: 6. Germline V gene lookup returns CDR1 SGHTA and CDR2 FQGNSA. The CDR3 loop is CASSLNPGGAGNTIYF. In DNA, the CDR3 is TGTGCCAGCAGCTTAAATCCAGGGGGAGCTGGAAACACCATATATTTT.

The chain has TRBV5-6 and TRBJ1-2, with D maybe TRBD1 (5 bases). This CDR3 has 12 residues. Trimming took 3 bases from V and 5 from J, leaving 8 bases between them. The V gene's germline CDR1 is SGHDT and CDR2 YYEEEE. In DNA, the CDR3 is TGTGCCAGCAGCTCAGAGGGGTATGGCTACACCTTC. Its protein product is CASSSEGYGYTF.

V usage is TRBV7-2 and J usage is TRBJ2-3, with TRBD2 matching over 11 bases. The ends lost 3 bases at V and 4 bases at J; junction bases unmatched: 3. This CDR3 is 15 amino acids long. Germline V gene lookup returns CDR1 SGHTA and CDR2 FQGNSA. The DNA of the CDR3 is TGTGCCAGCAGCTTTAGCGGGGGGGCTCCAGATACGCAGTATTTT. Encoded protein: CASSFSGGAPDTQYF.

This clone was seen just once. The chain joins TRBV4-1 to TRBJ2-5; D is possibly TRBD2 (5 bases). The germline gives CDR1 MGHRA, CDR2 YSYEKL. This CDR3 comprises 16 residues. V was cut by 4 bases and J by 2 bases, with 17 bases left in between. The CDR3 sequence: CASSLGPGDRQETQYF. The CDR3 region has the DNA TGCGCCAGCAGCCTAGGGCCCGGGGATAGGCAAGAGACCCAGTACTTC.

The rearrangement links TRBV5-1 to TRBJ1-6; D is undetermined. This CDR3 has 15 residues. Germline CDR1 reads SGHRS; CDR2 reads YFSETQ. V was shortened by 4 bases and J by 8 bases, with 16 bases between the two germline ends. The CDR3, as DNA: TGCGCCAGCAGCGGTCCCGGGGTAAAGGATTCACCCCTCCACTTT. Translating it yields CASSGPGVKDSPLHF. Drawing the rest from reference TRBV5-1 and TRBJ1-6, the complete variable domain is KAGVTQTPRYLIKTRGQQVTLSCSPISGHRSVSWYQQTPGQGLQFLFEYFSETQRNKGNFPGRFSGRQFSNSRSEMNVSTLELGDSALYLCASSGPGVKDSPLHFGNGTRLTVT.

The chain combines TRBV19 with TRBJ1-1, with unresolved D. The CDR3 consists of 13 residues. CDR1 LNHDA and CDR2 SQIVND come from the germline V gene (reference sequence). Trimming cost V 5 bases and J 0 bases, with 7 bases left between them. CDR3 nucleotide sequence: TGTGCCAGTAGTCTTCAGATGAACACTGAAGCTTTCTTT. Translated: CASSLQMNTEAFF.

V usage is TRBV28 and J usage is TRBJ1-5; D gene uncertain. Trimming took off 10 bases at V and 2 bases at J, with 12 bases between the two ends. Germline-derived CDR1 and CDR2 are MDHEN and SYDVKM. The CDR3 is 13 amino acids. The chain's CDR3 is CATGLIGNQPQHF. Here the CDR3 DNA reads TGTGCCACCGGGTTAATTGGCAATCAGCCCCAGCATTTT.

This chain uses TRBV12-5 with TRBJ2-7; D may be TRBD1 (5 bases). CDR3 size: 11 residues. The V and J ends lost 7 bases and 7 bases respectively, with 11 bases between them. The V gene's germline CDR1 is LGHNT and CDR2 FRNRAP. The CDR3 sequence: CASAPGWEQYF. CDR3 nucleotide sequence: TGTGCTAGTGCTCCAGGGTGGGAGCAGTACTTC.

This clone has only one observation. The V and J genes are TRBV4-2 and TRBJ2-5; 10 nucleotides match TRBD2. The length of the CDR3 is 16 residues. Germline-derived CDR1 and CDR2 are LGHNA and YNFKEQ. The V gene end was trimmed by 1 base and the J gene end by 3 bases; junction bases not matched to a gene: 5. The CDR3 DNA reads TGTGCCAGCAGCCAAGGGTCTAGCGGGGGAGAAGAGACCCAGTACTTC. This sequence encodes CASSQGSSGGEETQYF.

V usage is TRBV6-5 and J usage is TRBJ2-7; D is ambiguous. CDR3 size: 15 residues. CDR1 and CDR2 from the germline V gene are MNHEY and SVGAGI. V lost 6 bases and J lost 2, with 17 bases in between. The DNA for the CDR3 is TGTGCCAGCAGCGCGAGTGGGCTGCCGACCTACGAGCAGTACTTC. It encodes CASSASGLPTYEQYF.

The V gene is TRBV4-3, the J gene TRBJ1-1; 9 nucleotides match TRBD1. From germline, CDR1 is LGHNA and CDR2 YSLEER. The trim removed 2 bases at V and 3 bases at J, leaving 4 bases unmatched. This CDR3 has 15 residues. CDR3 loop: CASSQLGTGYTEAFF. The DNA for the CDR3 is TGCGCCAGCAGCCAATTGGGGACAGGGTACACTGAAGCTTTCTTT.

The chain carries TRBV19 and TRBJ1-1, with TRBD1 matching over 9 bases. CDR1 is LNHDA and CDR2 is SQIVND in the germline V gene (reference sequence). V dropped 5 bases and J dropped 0; count of bases not matched to a gene: 4. The CDR3 is made up of 15 amino acids. For the CDR3, the DNA is TGTGCCAGTAGTTGGGGGACAGGGCTGAACACTGAAGCTTTCTTT. Translating gives CASSWGTGLNTEAFF.

This chain links TRBV10-3 with TRBJ1-2; possible D gene TRBD1, 6 bases. Trimming took off 5 bases at V and 3 bases at J, with 13 bases between the two ends. Germline-derived CDR1 and CDR2 are ENHRY and SYGVKD. The CDR3 runs to 14 residues. The CDR3 sequence: CAISTGGRDYGYTF. The CDR3 DNA reads TGTGCCATCAGTACTGGGGGGCGGGACTATGGCTACACCTTC.

The chain carries TRBV6-2 or TRBV6-3 and TRBJ2-1, with unresolved D. Germline assignment: CDR1 MNHEY and CDR2 SVGEGT. CDR3 length equals 11 residues. With 2 bases removed from V and 7 bases from J, the gap between germline ends came to 3 bases. The CDR3 reads CASSYRNEQFF. Written as DNA, the CDR3 is TGTGCCAGCAGTTACCGAAATGAGCAGTTCTTC.

The V gene is TRBV5-6, the J gene TRBJ1-5; D unclear. The CDR3 spans 15 residues. Deletions cut 4 bases from V and 2 bases from J, with 13 bases between. Germline loops: CDR1 SGHDT, CDR2 YYEEEE. The CDR3 region has the DNA TGTGCCAGCAGCAAAGACCCCCTGGGCAATCAGCCCCAGCATTTT. Its protein is CASSKDPLGNQPQHF.

The chain combines TRBV5-6 with TRBJ1-4; a weak D match, TRBD1 (5 bases). The CDR3 has 13 amino acids. Germline-derived CDR1 and CDR2 are SGHDT and YYEEEE. Trimming took off 0 bases at V and 6 bases at J, with 6 bases between the two ends. The DNA for the CDR3 is TGTGCCAGCAGCTTGGTGGGGGATGAAAAACTGTTTTTT. Its translation: CASSLVGDEKLFF. Complete variable domain (other parts from reference TRBV5-6 and TRBJ1-4): DAGVTQSPTHLIKTRGQQVTLRCSPKSGHDTVSWYQQALGQGPQFIFQYYEEEERQRGNFPDRFSGHQFPNYSSELNVNALLLGDSALYLCASSLVGDEKLFFGSGTQLSVL.

The chain couples TRBV11-2 to TRBJ1-3; 8 bases agree with TRBD1. Looked up from germline, CDR1 is SGHAT and CDR2 is FQNNGV. This CDR3 spans 17 amino acids. V lost 6 bases, J lost 4 bases, and 14 bases stayed unmatched. In DNA form, the CDR3 reads TGTGCCAGCAGGTCCATCTCCCGGACAGGGTGGGGAAACACCATATATTTT. Encoded protein: CASRSISRTGWGNTIYF.

The rearrangement joins TRBV19 to TRBJ2-1; the match to TRBD2 covers 7 bases. The ends lost 4 bases at V and 4 bases at J; junction bases unmatched: 13. Germline CDR1 reads LNHDA; CDR2 reads SQIVND (reference sequence). The CDR3 is 17 residues long. CDR3 loop: CASSTDWGAGSYNEQFF. CDR3 nucleotides: TGTGCCAGTAGTACCGATTGGGGAGCGGGGTCGTACAATGAGCAGTTCTTC.

The V gene is TRBV12-5, the J gene TRBJ1-1; 10 bases agree with TRBD1. J gave up 3 bases and V 7 bases, and 11 bases lay outside the gene matches. The CDR3 has 16 residues. The germline CDR1 and CDR2 sequences are LGHNT and FRNRAP. CDR3 bases: TGTGCTAGTGCCGACAGGGGGCGTCGTCTTGACACTGAAGCTTTCTTT. This sequence encodes CASADRGRRLDTEAFF.

The chain employs TRBV4-2 and TRBJ2-7; maybe TRBD2 (5 bases). The germline V gene encodes CDR1 LGHNA and CDR2 YNFKEQ. V was pared by 2 bases and J by 7 bases, with 12 bases between. The length of the CDR3 is 13 residues. This CDR3 is CASSQNGVWEQYF. The CDR3 DNA reads TGTGCCAGCAGCCAAAACGGGGTATGGGAGCAGTACTTC.

To note about this clone: The junction shows a germline mismatch at one end, possibly a read error. The chain is built from TRBV28 and TRBJ2-7; no clear D. CDR3 length: 15 amino acids. From germline, CDR1 is MDHEN and CDR2 SYDVKM. CDR3 amino acids: CASSLNPWMTYEQYF. In DNA form, the CDR3 reads TGTGCCAGCAGTTTAAATCCCTGGATGACCTACGAGCAATACTTC.

The chain uses TRBV3-1 (or the pseudogene TRBV3-2) and TRBJ2-1; a possible D gene is TRBD2 (5 bases). Germline V gene sequence: CDR1 LGHDT, CDR2 YNNKEL (reference sequence). The V and J ends lost 4 bases and 10 bases respectively, with 11 bases between them. The CDR3 is made up of 12 amino acids. CDR3 region: CASSPIPGEQFF. The CDR3 DNA reads TGTGCCAGCAGCCCCATTCCGGGGGAGCAGTTCTTC.

The chain employs TRBV1 and TRBJ2-7. TRBV1 corresponds to a pseudogene. The CDR3 runs 19 residues. CDR3 sequence: CTSSQGAWGRRKSSYEQYF. The CDR3 DNA is TGCACCAGCAGCCAAGGAGCGTGGGGACGCCGTAAAAGCTCCTACGAGCAGTACTTC.

This chain uses TRBV7-6 with TRBJ2-2; D may be TRBD1 (6 bases). This CDR3 has 17 amino acids. In germline, CDR1 is SGHVS, CDR2 FNYEAQ. The V and J ends lost 1 base and 6 bases respectively, with 18 bases between them. The CDR3 is CASSLVNGQRGSGELFF. Written as DNA, the CDR3 is TGTGCCAGCAGCTTAGTTAACGGACAGAGAGGGTCCGGGGAGCTGTTTTTT.